This is a list of T cell receptor beta chains from one sample in a study of cytomegalovirus exposure and HLA in healthy donors. Using immunoSEQ multiplex PCR, the repertoire was profiled, and TCRdb retains in-frame clones only, with some absent. The repertoire holds under 150,000 clones, with roughly 88% as singletons. Material: PBMCs. The receptors stem from a boy younger than 18 in good health and CMV-seronegative. Both conserved end residues are part of each CDR3. Clone size is stated in some rows and not others, as once, few, many or a class when expanded.

clone_size,v_call,j_call,cdr3_length,cdr3_aa
.,TRBV19,TRBJ1-1,14,CASTTTGGNTEAFF
few,TRBV5-1,TRBJ1-1,13,CASSRWGGTEAFF
.,TRBV2,TRBJ1-2,15,CASRPVGGASRGYTF
once,TRBV27,TRBJ2-1,17,CASSSNLAGGPGNEQFF
.,TRBV9,TRBJ2-1,14,CASSVEGFGNEQFF
once,TRBV7-3,TRBJ2-1,16,CASSLRLAGGIDEQFF
.,TRBV25-1,TRBJ1-1,14,CASTLGGWDTEAFF
.,TRBV2,TRBJ2-5,13,CASIRTGEETQYF
.,TRBV4-1,TRBJ2-2,15,CASSQDRGGTGELFF
.,TRBV9,TRBJ1-4,14,CASSAGDGGEKLFF
.,TRBV9,TRBJ1-5,15,CASSVFGGTNQPQHF
.,TRBV6-5,TRBJ1-2,14,CASSYSQALYGYTF
.,TRBV19,TRBJ2-3,20,CASSPSWTSGGGRRADTQYF
.,TRBV11-2,TRBJ2-4,15,CASSLGVGGENIQYF
.,TRBV4-2,TRBJ1-1,15,CASSQDGTGNTEAFF
once,TRBV4-3,TRBJ2-1,15,CASSQELAGTNEQFF
.,TRBV9,TRBJ2-2,14,CASSGVRGTGELFF
few,TRBV5-4,TRBJ1-1,13,CASSWDRAYEAFF
.,TRBV30,TRBJ2-5,11,CAWSRGDLQYF
.,TRBV11-2,TRBJ2-5,14,CASSAVRGVGTQYF
few,TRBV6-6,TRBJ2-2,16,CASTLPGAGGGGELFF
.,TRBV19,TRBJ2-7,15,CASSLARGSSYEQYF
.,TRBV6-5,TRBJ2-7,14,CASKKGAVSYEQYF
.,TRBV2,.,15,CASSLSRGAEKEQFF
.,TRBV29-1,TRBJ2-2,15,CSVEGGGALSGELFF
.,TRBV9,TRBJ2-5,16,CASSGGTGGSSETQYF